One TCR beta chain is described in this entry. Its antigen has not been determined. Base qualities are missing; no much larger clone stands one base away. The CDR3 regions of human TCRbeta chains were analyzed by immunosequencing. The published analysis was carried out like this. Repertoire TCRs were checked for matches against a reference library of SARS-CoV-2-specific TCRs that had been generated using the MIRA antigen-specificity platform. Breadth meant the fraction of unique TCRs that were SARS-CoV-2-associated, whereas depth meant the fraction of total T cells that were SARS-CoV-2-associated. Using the MIRA data, each spike-specific TCR was assigned both to the spike region to which the TCR was reactive and to a CD4 or CD8 class. Log10-transformed breadth and depth values were compared by one-way ANOVA with Sidak's multiple comparisons tests. TCRdb re-hosts the immuneACCESS table, in-frame sequences only. Its copies lack some clones; in the studies checked, an unresolved V gene accounts for under half of them, and the cause for the rest is not known. That table furnishes V, J and clone size, whereas the DNA furnished D and trimming. The sample includes approximately 96,000 clones, with 80% to 95% observed a single time. The ten largest clonotypes hold 11% of the sample.

The sample belongs to a study of T cell responses to AZD1222 COVID-19 vaccine (dated by TCRdb to about 2021). For the study in its entirety: TCR sequencing was performed for roughly 240 trial participants, of whom about 210 were given two doses of AZD1222 and around 26 were given two doses of MenACWY control vaccine. Trial participants were enrolled into age subgroups of 18-55, 56-69 and 70-plus years, which contained approximately 150, 28 and 58 TCR-sequenced participants, respectively.

Per the publication, the time point label means: about 28 days (+/-7) after the second vaccine dose. AZD1222 recipients whose second dose came at about 4 weeks and those whose second dose came at about 12 weeks were combined into one group, since spike-specific TCR depth and breadth did not differ between the two schedules. Vaccinee samples were obtained from the UK trials COV001 and COV002, which included a single-blind randomized controlled phase 2/3 trial of AZD1222 (ChAdOx1 nCoV-19) in healthy adults. For TCRbeta chain sequencing, PBMC samples were collected from trial participants at day 0 and at day 28 after the second dose. Relative to germline, V is 6 bases shorter and J is 0 bases shorter, with 11 bases between their ends. The germline V gene provides CDR1 SGHVS and CDR2 FNYEAQ. The CDR3 has 15 amino acids, counting the end cysteine and phenylalanine. This entry keeps only the CDR3 DNA: 45 bases, framed from base 1.

On the study overall, not on this receptor specifically: The vaccine-associated CD4 TCRs covered the entire spike protein, and the dominant responses fell in regions 160-218 and 743-854. Only a handful of AZD1222 recipients were SARS-CoV-2 seropositive at baseline, limiting conclusions about previously exposed vaccinees. Most participants were white British and females outnumbered males, and the authors suggested that clonal diversity may have been underestimated. Reportedly, almost half of the unique spike-specific TCRs recognized epitopes lying outside the regions that are mutated in the B.1.351 and B.1.1.7 variants. A significant rise in spike-specific TCR breadth and depth was observed after two AZD1222 doses relative to day 0 and relative to MenACWY recipients. The 56-69-year group was small, and its depth increase did not reach significance, likely because of low power. No day 14 peak-response samples were available, so repertoires were characterized only after the peak T cell response.

Sequences were derived from peripheral blood, sampled 28 days after the second AZD1222 dose. Recombination joined TRBV7-6 with TRBJ1-4, with the D segment identity uncertain. The receptor's source is an adult who received the AZD1222 COVID-19 vaccine. At the DNA level, the sequence is TGTGCCAGCAGTCAGTTAAGTGCAACTAATGAAAAACTGTTTTTT. It codes for CASSQLSATNEKLFF. Outside the CDR3, residues come from the reference TRBV7-6 and TRBJ1-4 proteins, so the full variable domain is: GAGVSQSPRYKVTKRGQDVALRCDPISGHVSLYWYRQALGQGPEFLTYFNYEAQQDKSGLPNDRFSAERPEGSISTLTIQRTEQRDSAMYRCASSQLSATNEKLFFGSGTQLSVL.